This entry features one T cell receptor beta chain sequence. Germline V CDR1 and CDR2: GTSNPN, SVGIG (reference sequence). The CDR3 is 13 amino acids. The V segment lost 7 bases and the J segment 4 bases; nucleotides outside the gene matches: 9. In terms of age and location, participants ranged from roughly 18 to 95 years and lived in about two dozen US areas. Cohorts were determined from participant-reported clinical history. The protocol was immunoSEQ multiplex PCR, while the TCRdb copy is restricted to in-frame clones and leaves out a portion. The sample lists around 230,000 clones, around 86% seen once, with about 3.3% in the top ten. These data come from a study of blood T cell repertoires in COVID-19. As for the study in general: T cells, B-cell-depleted T cells, or PBMCs supplied cDNA or gDNA.

This TCR was sampled from a woman in her thirties or forties with acute COVID-19. The rearrangement links TRBV30 to TRBJ1-2; 7 nucleotides agree with TRBD1. The sample comprised PBMCs or T cells enriched from blood (not recorded which). The CDR3 reads CAYLQGKAYGYTF. CDR3 bases: TGTGCCTACTTACAGGGGAAGGCCTATGGCTACACCTTC. Full variable domain (remainder filled in from reference TRBV30 and TRBJ1-2): SQTIHQWPATLVQPVGSPLSLECTVEGTSNPNLYWYRQAAGRGLQLLFYSVGIGQISSEVPQNLSASRPQDRQFILSSKKLLLSDSGFYLCAYLQGKAYGYTFGSGTRLTVV.